These 28 T cell receptor beta chains originate from one sample sequenced in a study of blood T cell repertoires in COVID-19 (dated by TCRdb to the early 2020s). Library construction relied on the immunoSEQ multiplex PCR assay. TCRdb mirrors the immuneACCESS table, restricted to in-frame sequences. Some clones are absent from its copies; in checked studies, under half trace to an unresolved V gene, and the reason for the others is unknown. For this sample the table gives about 61,000 clones, of which 60% to 80% were detected only once. Less than 25% of the sample is held by the ten biggest clonotypes. The sample taken for sequencing was peripheral blood. The receptor source for this set is a man older than 75 with active or convalescent COVID-19.

The rearrangement uses TRBV7-9 and TRBJ2-5, with D perhaps matching TRBD2 (5 bases). V was pared by 1 base and J by 5 bases, with 11 bases between. Per germline, CDR1 SEHNR and CDR2 FQNEAQ (reference sequence). This CDR3 has 14 residues. As DNA, the CDR3 is TGTGCCAGCAGCTTAGAGGGAGTTGGGGAGACCCAGTACTTC. Translating it yields CASSLEGVGETQYF.

The chain carries TRBV4-2 and TRBJ2-7; possible D gene TRBD1, 6 bases. Trimming removed 0 bases at V and 3 bases at J, with 12 bases between. CDR3 size: 15 residues. CDR1 is LGHNA, CDR2 YNFKEQ, per germline. Here the CDR3 DNA reads TGTGCCAGCAGCCAAGATCTTGGACAGAACTACGAGCAGTACTTC. Translated, it gives CASSQDLGQNYEQYF.

This clone has only one observation. This chain links TRBV6-5 with TRBJ1-2; D perhaps matches TRBD1 (6 bases). From germline, CDR1 is MNHEY and CDR2 SVGAGI. The ends were cut back, 2 bases at V and 7 bases at J, with 11 bases in the middle. CDR3 length equals 13 residues. In DNA, the CDR3 is TGTGCCAGCAGTTACCAGGGGCCGGGTGGCTACACCTTC. It translates to CASSYQGPGGYTF.

V and J are TRBV19 and TRBJ2-5, with 8 bases lining up with TRBD2. Germline loops: CDR1 LNHDA, CDR2 SQIVND (reference sequence). The V gene end was trimmed by 5 bases and the J gene end by 4 bases; junction bases not matched to a gene: 9. This CDR3 contains 15 residues. The CDR3 region has the DNA TGTGCCAGTAGTTTCCAGCGGGAGACGCGAGAGACCCAGTACTTC. It specifies CASSFQRETRETQYF.

This clone has a handful of counts. The CDR3 DNA reads TGTGCCATGAGTGGCTACACCTTC. Amino acid sequence: CAMSGYTF. This rearrangement joins TRBV21-1 to TRBJ1-2. TRBV21-1 is shown as a pseudogene. The CDR3 has 8 residues.

The rearrangement links TRBV29-1 to TRBJ1-1; tentative D call: TRBD1 (6 bases). This CDR3 has 13 residues. The V gene's germline CDR1 is SQVTM and CDR2 ANQGSEA. V lost 5 bases to trimming and J lost 4 bases, with 14 bases between them. In nucleotides, the CDR3 is TGCAGCGTTTCCCAGGGGCGCGTCACTGAAGCTTTCTTT. Translated: CSVSQGRVTEAFF. Filled out from reference TRBV29-1 and TRBJ1-1, the complete variable domain reads SAVISQKPSRDICQRGTSLTIQCQVDSQVTMMFWYRQQPGQSLTLIATANQGSEATYESGFVIDKFPISRPNLTFSTLTVSNMSPEDSSIYLCSVSQGRVTEAFFGQGTRLTVV.

To note about this clone: Germline is not matched at one junction end, which may reflect a read error. The chain recombines TRBV9 with TRBJ2-1; 9 bases fit TRBD2. The CDR3 extends over 14 amino acids. Germline CDR1 reads SGDLS; CDR2 reads YYNGEE. In nucleotides, the CDR3 is TGTGCCACCAGCGGGGGGCCTTCCTACAATGAGCAGTTCTTC. Protein product: CATSGGPSYNEQFF. The full variable domain, rest sourced from reference TRBV9 and TRBJ2-1, is DSGVTQTPKHLITATGQRVTLRCSPRSGDLSVYWYQQSLDQGLQFLIQYYNGEERAKGNILERFSAQQFPDLHSELNLSSLELGDSALYFCATSGGPSYNEQFFGPGTRLTVL.

The genes are TRBV9 and TRBJ2-3, with 8 bases matching TRBD2. CDR3 size: 16 residues. CDR1 and CDR2 from the germline V gene are SGDLS and YYNGEE. Trimming at V came to 0 bases and at J to 4 bases, leaving 7 bases not matched to a gene. CDR3 amino acids: CASSVVGRGAPDTQYF. The CDR3, as DNA: TGTGCCAGCAGCGTAGTTGGGCGGGGGGCCCCAGATACGCAGTATTTT.

The V gene is TRBV6-5, the J gene TRBJ1-5; D is undetermined. Germline lookup yields CDR1 MNHEY and CDR2 SVGAGI. Deletions cut 7 bases from V and 3 bases from J, with 10 bases between. This CDR3 comprises 13 residues. The CDR3 loop is CASMGQHNQPQHF. The CDR3 DNA sequence: TGTGCCAGCATGGGCCAGCACAATCAGCCCCAGCATTTT.

The rearrangement joins TRBV28 to TRBJ1-4; D is uncertain. The germline CDR1 and CDR2 sequences are MDHEN and SYDVKM. V lost 6 bases, J lost 6 bases, and 14 bases lay in between. The CDR3 extends over 14 amino acids. The CDR3 spells CASSTTFGDEKLFF. CDR3 bases: TGTGCCAGCAGCACGACCTTTGGAGATGAAAAACTGTTTTTT. The full variable domain, its missing parts supplied by reference TRBV28 and TRBJ1-4, is DVKVTQSSRYLVKRTGEKVFLECVQDMDHENMFWYRQDPGLGLRLIYFSYDVKMKEKGDIPEGYSVSREKKERFSLILESASTNQTSMYLCASSTTFGDEKLFFGSGTQLSVL.

V and J are TRBV25-1 and TRBJ2-7; 8 bases are shared with TRBD1. CDR1 and CDR2 from the germline V gene are MGHDK and SYGVNS. V lost 3 bases, J lost 3 bases, and 4 bases stayed unmatched. The CDR3 spans 14 residues. CDR3 residues: CASSDRGQGYEQYF. The CDR3 DNA reads TGTGCCAGCAGTGACAGGGGGCAGGGCTACGAGCAGTACTTC.

The chain is built from TRBV2 and TRBJ2-7; TRBD2 might be the D (5 bases). V was shortened by 7 bases and J by 2 bases, with 9 bases between the two germline ends. Looked up from germline, CDR1 is SNHLY and CDR2 is FYNNEI. The CDR3 has 12 amino acids. The CDR3 nucleotides read TGTGCCAGCACCGGAGGTCCCTACGAGCAGTACTTC. This translates into CASTGGPYEQYF.

This clone was seen a few times. This chain joins TRBV28 and TRBJ1-1; TRBD1 matches 7 bases. Looked up from germline, CDR1 is MDHEN and CDR2 is SYDVKM. The CDR3 runs 13 residues. J was trimmed by 6 bases and V by 6 bases; bases with no gene match: 7. The CDR3 loop reads CASRRLTGPEAFF. Here the CDR3 DNA reads TGTGCCAGCAGACGACTGACAGGGCCTGAAGCTTTCTTT.

The V gene is TRBV19, the J gene TRBJ2-1; D possibly corresponds to TRBD2 (5 bases). The V end was cut by 6 bases, the J end by 10 bases, with 13 bases between. This CDR3 spans 12 amino acids. Looked up from germline, CDR1 is LNHDA and CDR2 is SQIVND (reference sequence). As DNA, the CDR3 is TGTGCCAGTAGCTTGAGGGTGGAAGAGCAGTTCTTC. It codes for CASSLRVEEQFF.

The gene calls are TRBV13 and TRBJ1-1; D remains unclear. In germline, CDR1 is PRHDT, CDR2 FYEKMQ (reference sequence). This CDR3 has 14 amino acids. Trimming removed 5 bases at V and 4 bases at J, with 14 bases between. CDR3 bases: TGTGCCAGCAGCGTAACCCCGGGGAGCACTGAAGCTTTCTTT. Amino acids: CASSVTPGSTEAFF.

The J gene is TRBJ2-7, the V gene TRBV6-5; 9 bases align to TRBD2. CDR3 length: 15 residues. Germline CDR1 and CDR2: MNHEY and SVGAGI. Trimming took 6 bases from V and 5 from J; bases not matched to a gene: 11. The chain's CDR3 is CASSPLSGREHEQYF. CDR3 DNA sequence: TGTGCCAGCAGCCCACTTAGCGGGAGAGAACACGAGCAGTACTTC.

This clone was counted a few times. The chain couples TRBV2 to TRBJ1-6; 10 bases line up with TRBD1. Per the germline V gene, CDR1 is SNHLY and CDR2 is FYNNEI. This CDR3 has 14 amino acids. CDR3 sequence reads: CAFETGQGSSPLHF. CDR3 bases: TGTGCTTTTGAAACGGGACAGGGGTCATCACCCCTCCACTTT.

This chain links TRBV14 with TRBJ1-4; 7 positions match TRBD1. The CDR3 spans 16 residues. V shed 3 bases, J shed 5 bases, and the junction held 9 bases outside the gene matches. Looked up from germline, CDR1 is SGHDN and CDR2 is FVKESK. CDR3 residues: CASSQTTGVENEKLFF. CDR3 nucleotide sequence: TGTGCCAGCAGCCAGACTACAGGGGTTGAGAATGAAAAACTGTTTTTT.

The chain has TRBV20-1 and TRBJ2-1; D uncertain. CDR3 length equals 11 residues. The V gene's germline CDR1 is DFQATT and CDR2 SNEGSKA (reference sequence). The V gene lost 3 bases and the J gene lost 9 bases, with 9 bases spanning the gap. CDR3 sequence reads: CSASVEVEQFF. The CDR3 region has the DNA TGCAGTGCTAGTGTAGAGGTTGAGCAGTTCTTC.

This chain links TRBV28 with TRBJ1-1; 9 bases map to TRBD1. The length of the CDR3 is 17 residues. Germline V gene sequence: CDR1 MDHEN, CDR2 SYDVKM. The J segment lost 1 base and the V segment lost 7 bases, leaving 13 bases of the junction unmatched. CDR3 nucleotide sequence: TGTGCCAGCACTCCCCTGGGGACAGGGAATTGGAACACTGAAGCTTTCTTT. This codes for CASTPLGTGNWNTEAFF.

The chain employs TRBV19 and TRBJ1-1; a possible D gene is TRBD1 (5 bases). Germline loops: CDR1 LNHDA, CDR2 SQIVND (reference sequence). The V gene lost 1 base and the J gene lost 4 bases, with 10 bases spanning the gap. The CDR3 is 14 residues long. This CDR3 is CASSIVTGGTEAFF. CDR3 nucleotides: TGTGCCAGTAGTATAGTAACCGGGGGCACTGAAGCTTTCTTT.

The sample holds a few counts of this clone. V usage is TRBV3-1 (or the pseudogene TRBV3-2) and J usage is TRBJ2-1, with a tentative D call TRBD1 (6 bases). CDR3 length: 14 residues. Germline assignment: CDR1 LGHDT and CDR2 YNNKEL (reference sequence). V gave up 2 bases and J gave up 6 bases, with 11 bases separating them. CDR3 DNA sequence: TGTGCCAGCAGCCAAAACTCCAGGGGCAATGAGCAGTTCTTC. Translation: CASSQNSRGNEQFF.

In this sample, this clone turned up many times. V is TRBV5-6 and J is TRBJ1-6; D is uncertain. Trimming took 0 bases from V and 0 from J, leaving 4 bases between them. CDR1 is SGHDT, CDR2 YYEEEE, per germline. The CDR3 covers 15 residues. CDR3 loop: CASSLERSYNSPLHF. The CDR3 nucleotides are TGTGCCAGCAGCTTGGAGCGCTCCTATAATTCACCCCTCCACTTT.

The chain has TRBV7-9 and TRBJ2-7; the D gene is possibly TRBD1 (5 bases). Trimming stripped 5 bases from V and 4 bases from J, with 9 bases between. This CDR3 is 12 amino acids long. In germline, CDR1 is SEHNR, CDR2 FQNEAQ (reference sequence). This CDR3 reads CASSRQSYEQYF. The DNA of the CDR3 is TGTGCCAGCAGCCGACAGTCTTACGAGCAGTACTTC.

Comment on this clone: Other DNA sequences of this sample code for an identical CDR3. The V and J genes are TRBV6-6 and TRBJ1-1; D is unresolved. Looked up from germline, CDR1 is MNHNY and CDR2 is SVGAGI (reference sequence). The CDR3 consists of 14 residues. V lost 0 bases to trimming and J lost 1 base, with 6 bases between them. The CDR3 is CASSYSTSNTEAFF. The CDR3 DNA is TGTGCCAGCAGTTACTCAACATCGAACACTGAAGCTTTCTTT.

The chain carries TRBV15 and TRBJ1-5; unclear D gene. Trimming cost V 1 base and J 3 bases, with 7 bases left between them. The CDR3 is 14 amino acids. Germline CDR1 LNHNV, CDR2 YYDKDF (reference sequence). CDR3 sequence (DNA): TGTGCCACCAGCAGAGCCCAATCCAATCAGCCCCAGCATTTT. This codes for CATSRAQSNQPQHF.

This clone has just one count. The genes are TRBV12-3 or TRBV12-4 and TRBJ1-2; 9 bases are a match to TRBD1. CDR3 length equals 13 residues. V was clipped by 6 bases and J by 6 bases; unmatched bases: 5. CDR3 amino acids: CASSLWTGDGYTF. The CDR3 region has the DNA TGTGCCAGCAGCCTATGGACAGGGGATGGCTACACCTTC.

The chain employs TRBV10-3 and TRBJ1-4; D might be TRBD1 (5 bases). There are 15 residues in the CDR3. The germline V gene has CDR1 ENHRY and CDR2 SYGVKD. Trimming cost V 5 bases and J 5 bases, with 15 bases left between them. Here the CDR3 DNA reads TGTGCCATCAGTACCGACAGTTTCGCCAATGAAAAACTGTTTTTT. Amino acid sequence: CAISTDSFANEKLFF.